This TCR beta chain derives from a study of T-cell memory formation after mild COVID-19. The study's findings and limits: Clones contracting day 15 to 85 were balanced CD4/CD8; later expanders leaned CD4+.

The CDR3 spans 13 residues. Germline CDR1 LNHDA, CDR2 SQIVND (reference sequence). V lost 0 bases and J lost 3, with 3 bases in between. TCRdb independently ran MiXCR on the 5' RACE reads; one entry per CDR3 protein. The repertoire includes hundreds of thousands of distinct CDR3 sequences, roughly 13% of them detected once, and over 20% sits in the top ten. This clonotype appeared a few times. Antigen unknown. V is TRBV19 and J is TRBJ1-5; D remains ambiguous. This clonotype originated in a man between 18 and 35 years old who had mild COVID-19 (a few samples of this study predate the infection). Cell type and time point are not known. The material sequenced was PBMCs or a T cell subset sorted from them (not recorded which). For the CDR3, the DNA is TGTGCCAGTAGTATAGAGATCAATCAGCCCCAGCATTTT. This codes for CASSIEINQPQHF.